A single sample gave rise to the 27 T cell receptor beta chains below, sequenced in a study of blood T cell repertoires in COVID-19. Using immunoSEQ multiplex PCR, the repertoire was profiled, and TCRdb retains in-frame clones only, with some absent. The sample consists of over 120,000 clones, around 73% of them appearing once. What was sequenced was peripheral blood. Receptor source: a woman aged 45 to 65 with active or convalescent COVID-19.

The rearrangement uses TRBV5-6 and TRBJ2-6; maybe TRBD1 (6 bases). Germline CDR1 reads SGHDT; CDR2 reads YYEEEE. CDR3 size: 18 residues. V shed 0 bases and J shed 3 bases, with 16 bases lying between them. The CDR3 loop reads CASSLVGARGIGANVLTF. DNA of the CDR3: TGTGCCAGCAGCTTGGTGGGGGCAAGGGGGATTGGGGCCAACGTCCTGACTTTC.

The chain links TRBV10-3 to TRBJ2-3; D may be TRBD1 (5 bases). V lost 6 bases to trimming and J lost 0 bases, with 13 bases between them. The CDR3 is 15 residues long. The germline V gene encodes CDR1 ENHRY and CDR2 SYGVKD. CDR3 residues: CAIRRQTASTDTQYF. The CDR3 region has the DNA TGTGCCATCAGAAGACAGACGGCTAGCACAGATACGCAGTATTTT.

This clone has just one count. This chain links TRBV18 with TRBJ1-2; no firm D call. Germline V lookup: CDR1 KGHSH, CDR2 LQKENI. V lost 6 bases and J 7 bases, leaving 15 bases between the germline ends. The CDR3 runs to 13 residues. As DNA, the CDR3 is TGTGCCAGCTCCCCAGCTGAAACGGGTGGCTACACCTTC. It is translated as CASSPAETGGYTF.

The chain combines TRBV5-1 with TRBJ1-2; tentatively, D is TRBD1 (5 bases). The CDR3 length is 14 residues. Trimming left V 4 bases short and J 4 bases short, with 14 bases between. Germline V gene data show CDR1 as SGHRS and CDR2 as YFSETQ. CDR3 coding DNA: TGCGCCAGCAGCCCCTCCATAACAGGCTATGGCTACACCTTC. Its translation is CASSPSITGYGYTF.

The chain recombines TRBV6-6 with TRBJ1-2; the match to TRBD1 covers 8 bases. The CDR3 covers 15 residues. Germline CDR1 and CDR2: MNHNY and SVGAGI (reference sequence). J gave up 0 bases and V 2 bases, and 2 bases lay outside the gene matches. The CDR3 coding sequence is TGTGCCAGCAGTTACGGGACAGGTTCTAACTATGGCTACACCTTC. It translates to CASSYGTGSNYGYTF.

In its sample, this clone was seen once. The gene calls are TRBV6-5 and TRBJ1-2; D is unclear. Trimming stripped 7 bases from V and 2 bases from J, with 14 bases between. Germline V CDR1 and CDR2: MNHEY, SVGAGI. The CDR3 consists of 14 residues. CDR3 amino acids: CASKRDGRNYGYTF. In nucleotides, the CDR3 is TGTGCCAGCAAAAGGGATGGGAGGAACTATGGCTACACCTTC.

The J gene is TRBJ1-3, the V gene TRBV2; 10 nucleotides align to TRBD1. V shed 6 bases and J 3 bases; nucleotides not matched to a gene: 5. Germline CDR1 and CDR2: SNHLY and FYNNEI. There are 15 residues in the CDR3. The CDR3 DNA is TGTGCCAGCAGCCCTGACAGGGGGCATGGAAACACCATATATTTT. Translation gives CASSPDRGHGNTIYF.

The rearrangement links TRBV7-6 to TRBJ1-3; 10 nucleotides line up with TRBD1. V was clipped by 4 bases and J by 0 bases; unmatched bases: 12. Germline V gene data show CDR1 as SGHVS and CDR2 as FNYEAQ. This CDR3 region has 19 residues. This CDR3 is CASSSLGQGHVPSGNTIYF. CDR3 DNA sequence: TGTGCCAGCAGCTCGTTGGGACAGGGGCATGTTCCCTCTGGAAACACCATATATTTT.

The genes are TRBV10-3 and TRBJ1-1, with D unresolved. The V end was cut by 8 bases, the J end by 5 bases, with 12 bases between. The CDR3 sequence is 12 residues long. Per the germline V gene, CDR1 is ENHRY and CDR2 is SYGVKD. The CDR3 DNA sequence: TGTGCCATCGGGTCTGGGAGAACTGAAGCTTTCTTT. Translated: CAIGSGRTEAFF.

The rearrangement links TRBV28 to TRBJ1-3, with 7 nucleotides matching TRBD1. The V and J ends lost 5 bases and 2 bases, in that order; junction bases with no gene match: 9. CDR3 length equals 16 residues. Per germline, CDR1 MDHEN and CDR2 SYDVKM. This chain's CDR3 is CASSRIGQVPGNTIYF. The CDR3 region has the DNA TGTGCCAGCAGTCGTATCGGACAGGTCCCTGGAAACACCATATATTTT.

CDR3 DNA sequence: TGTGCCAGCAGTGAATTAAGCCAGGGTGACACTGAAGCTTTCTTT. Translation: CASSELSQGDTEAFF. This chain links TRBV25-1 with TRBJ1-1, with D perhaps TRBD1 (5 bases). The V end was cut by 1 base, the J end by 3 bases, with 12 bases between. The germline V gene has CDR1 MGHDK and CDR2 SYGVNS. The CDR3 length is 15 residues.

V and J are TRBV6-5 and TRBJ2-7, with a weak D call TRBD2 (6 bases). With 4 bases removed from V and 9 bases from J, the gap between germline ends came to 16 bases. Germline-derived CDR1 and CDR2 are MNHEY and SVGAGI. This CDR3 is 13 amino acids long. This chain's CDR3 is CASSSGEGRRQYF. CDR3 DNA sequence: TGTGCCAGCAGTTCCGGTGAGGGGAGGAGGCAGTACTTC.

V is TRBV5-1 and J is TRBJ1-2; D may be TRBD1 (6 bases). V was trimmed by 4 bases and J by 4 bases, leaving 23 bases between them. CDR3 length: 17 amino acids. From germline, CDR1 is SGHRS and CDR2 YFSETQ. The CDR3 bases are TGCGCCAGCAGCCTCTCCCCCGAAGGACAGCGATTCTATGGCTACACCTTC. Translation: CASSLSPEGQRFYGYTF.

The rearrangement joins TRBV3-1 (or the pseudogene TRBV3-2) to TRBJ2-2, with 8 positions matching TRBD1. CDR3 length equals 14 residues. Germline V CDR1 and CDR2: LGHDT, YNNKEL (reference sequence). V shed 8 bases and J 3 bases; nucleotides not matched to a gene: 5. As DNA, the CDR3 is TGTGCCAGCTCAGGGGGCTCGGACACCGGGGAGCTGTTTTTT. It translates to CASSGGSDTGELFF.

The gene calls are TRBV3-1 (or the pseudogene TRBV3-2) and TRBJ2-7; tentative D call: TRBD2 (6 bases). Germline V CDR1 and CDR2: LGHDT, YNNKEL (reference sequence). The CDR3 contains 11 residues. Trimming shortened V by 6 bases and J by 6 bases, and 9 bases separated the two germline ends. CDR3 sequence (DNA): TGTGCCAGCAGGGGAGCGGGCGAGCAGTACTTC. Translation gives CASRGAGEQYF.

This sequence joins TRBV28 and TRBJ2-5; 13 bases match TRBD2. The CDR3 is 15 residues long. J was trimmed by 5 bases and V by 4 bases; bases with no gene match: 4. Germline V CDR1 and CDR2: MDHEN, SYDVKM. The chain's CDR3 is CASSSGTSGIETQYF. The CDR3 DNA is TGTGCCAGCAGTTCCGGGACTAGCGGGATTGAGACCCAGTACTTC.

The gene calls are TRBV28 and TRBJ2-1; TRBD2 aligns across 7 bases. CDR3 length: 15 amino acids. Germline trimming cut 2 bases from V and 15 bases from J; bases unmatched to any gene: 16. Germline V gene sequence: CDR1 MDHEN, CDR2 SYDVKM. CDR3 amino acids: CASSLNGGRSANGFF. DNA of the CDR3: TGTGCCAGCAGTTTAAACGGCGGGAGAAGTGCCAATGGGTTCTTC.

The rearrangement uses TRBV4-2 and TRBJ1-1, with unresolved D. Deletions cut 0 bases from V and 3 bases from J, with 5 bases between. Germline values: CDR1 LGHNA, CDR2 YNFKEQ. The CDR3 length is 13 residues. The CDR3 spells CASSQDSHTEAFF. In DNA form, the CDR3 reads TGTGCCAGCAGCCAAGATAGCCACACTGAAGCTTTCTTT.

The chain couples TRBV6-5 to TRBJ2-1, with 7 bases that match TRBD2. This CDR3 comprises 14 residues. V trimming: 7 bases; J trimming: 5 bases; junction bases outside the gene matches: 8. The germline CDR1 and CDR2 sequences are MNHEY and SVGAGI. The CDR3, as DNA: TGTGCCAGCATAGGGGCTAGCGGAAACAATGAGCAGTTCTTC. Translation gives CASIGASGNNEQFF.

The CDR3 DNA sequence: TGTGCCATCAGTCCGACAGGGTCTCGGTACGAGCAGTACTTC. It is translated as CAISPTGSRYEQYF. This sequence joins TRBV10-3 and TRBJ2-7; 7 bases line up with TRBD1. Germline V lookup: CDR1 ENHRY, CDR2 SYGVKD. V gave up 5 bases and J gave up 4 bases; unmatched junction bases: 8. CDR3 size: 14 residues.

This clone was found once. This chain uses TRBV19 with TRBJ2-1; 8 bases agree with TRBD1. Germline V gene sequence: CDR1 LNHDA, CDR2 SQIVND (reference sequence). The CDR3 spans 14 residues. Trimming at V came to 10 bases and at J to 6 bases, leaving 11 bases not matched to a gene. The CDR3 bases are TGTGCCACCTCGCAACCGGGACAGGTCAATGAGCAGTTCTTC. Protein sequence: CATSQPGQVNEQFF.

This sequence joins TRBV18 and TRBJ2-5; a possible D gene is TRBD2 (5 bases). Trimming took off 9 bases at V and 5 bases at J, with 13 bases between the two ends. Germline assignment: CDR1 KGHSH and CDR2 LQKENI. The CDR3 is 12 residues long. CDR3 sequence reads: CASHNRGETQYF. In DNA form, the CDR3 reads TGTGCCAGTCATAACCGAGGGGAGACCCAGTACTTC.

V gene TRBV3-1 (or the pseudogene TRBV3-2) combines with J gene TRBJ2-7, with D maybe TRBD2 (5 bases). The V gene lost 4 bases and the J gene lost 1 base, with 17 bases spanning the gap. This CDR3 has 16 amino acids. From germline, CDR1 is LGHDT and CDR2 YNNKEL (reference sequence). The CDR3 nucleotides are TGTGCCAGCAGCCCCCGAGTAGCGCCGAGGTCCTACGAGCAGTACTTC. Protein product: CASSPRVAPRSYEQYF.

This clone was recorded only once. The V and J genes are TRBV18 and TRBJ2-7, with 12 bases aligning to TRBD2. CDR3 length equals 16 residues. V lost 6 bases to trimming and J lost 1 base; unmatched junction nucleotides: 7. Germline values: CDR1 KGHSH, CDR2 LQKENI. CDR3 region: CASSPSTSGRSYEQYF. The CDR3 DNA reads TGTGCCAGCTCTCCCTCGACTAGCGGGAGATCCTACGAGCAGTACTTC.

The chain uses TRBV7-2 and TRBJ2-1; D gene ambiguous. Trimming cost V 4 bases and J 8 bases, with 12 bases left between them. The germline gives CDR1 SGHTA, CDR2 FQGNSA. The CDR3 has 13 residues. This chain's CDR3 is CASSSTPGDEQFF. The CDR3 nucleotides read TGTGCCAGCAGCTCCACCCCAGGTGATGAGCAGTTCTTC.

The V gene is TRBV6-2 or TRBV6-3, the J gene TRBJ2-7; D remains ambiguous. Trimming left V 5 bases short and J 4 bases short, with 9 bases between. This CDR3 region has 12 residues. CDR1 and CDR2 (germline): MNHEY, SVGEGT. CDR3 in DNA: TGTGCCAGCAGTGTCCTCGGTTACGAGCAGTACTTC. Protein sequence: CASSVLGYEQYF.

V is TRBV3-1 (or the pseudogene TRBV3-2) and J is TRBJ1-5, with 7 bases lining up with TRBD1. V gave up 3 bases and J gave up 1 base; unmatched junction bases: 3. Germline V CDR1 and CDR2: LGHDT, YNNKEL (reference sequence). This CDR3 is built from 15 residues. The CDR3 protein is CASSQKGQSNQPQHF. CDR3 nucleotides: TGTGCCAGCAGCCAGAAGGGACAGAGCAATCAGCCCCAGCATTTT.